One and the same sample provided the 8 T cell receptor beta chains below, sequenced in a study of blood T cell repertoires in COVID-19. Clones were read by immunoSEQ multiplex PCR, and TCRdb kept only the in-frame ones, dropping some. The data contain about 45,000 clones, approximately 80% of them singletons. The sequenced sample consisted of peripheral blood. Source of these receptors: a man aged 70 or older with acute or convalescent COVID-19.

This clone was counted between two and nine times. V is TRBV30 and J is TRBJ2-7; no clear D gene. The CDR3 covers 12 residues. The germline V gene has CDR1 GTSNPN and CDR2 SVGIG (reference sequence). V lost 0 bases and J 3 bases, leaving 6 bases between the germline ends. The CDR3 here is CAWSVSGYEQYF. The CDR3 nucleotides read TGTGCCTGGAGTGTTTCGGGCTACGAGCAGTACTTC.

V usage is TRBV10-3 and J usage is TRBJ2-1; 13 bases are a match to TRBD2. With V trimmed by 5 bases and J by 3 bases, 1 base remained unmatched. This CDR3 comprises 15 residues. The germline V gene encodes CDR1 ENHRY and CDR2 SYGVKD. CDR3 residues: CAISRTSGGYNEQFF. The CDR3 DNA sequence: TGTGCCATCAGTCGGACTAGCGGGGGCTACAATGAGCAGTTCTTC.

The V gene is TRBV4-3, the J gene TRBJ2-2, with a weak D call TRBD2 (6 bases). CDR1 and CDR2 (germline): LGHNA, YSLEER. CDR3 length: 17 amino acids. V was cut by 1 base and J by 7 bases, with 19 bases left in between. The CDR3 nucleotides are TGCGCCAGCAGCCAAGTCGGATGGACGGGACTGGGCGGGGAGCTGTTTTTT. This sequence encodes CASSQVGWTGLGGELFF.

The chain joins TRBV18 to TRBJ1-4; D is unresolved. Germline CDR1 reads KGHSH; CDR2 reads LQKENI. The length of the CDR3 is 16 residues. Trimming took off 6 bases at V and 0 bases at J, with 14 bases between the two ends. The CDR3 sequence is CASSRLQWPTNEKLFF. The CDR3 DNA is TGTGCCAGCTCCCGTCTCCAGTGGCCAACTAATGAAAAACTGTTTTTT. Looking up the rest from reference TRBV18 and TRBJ1-4 gives the full variable domain: NAGVMQNPRHLVRRRGQEARLRCSPMKGHSHVYWYRQLPEEGLKFMVYLQKENIIDESGMPKERFSAEFPKEGPSILRIQQVVRGDSAAYFCASSRLQWPTNEKLFFGSGTQLSVL.

The V call is TRBV28, the J call TRBJ1-1; 7 bases fit TRBD1. Per germline, CDR1 MDHEN and CDR2 SYDVKM. Losses at the gene ends were 6 bases for V and 2 bases for J; bases not matched to a gene: 3. CDR3 size: 13 residues. The CDR3 reads CASSTGVNTEAFF. The CDR3 DNA follows: TGTGCCAGCAGCACAGGGGTAAACACTGAAGCTTTCTTT.

This clone occurred once. The chain joins TRBV12-3 or TRBV12-4 to TRBJ2-7; TRBD2 is a possible D gene (5 bases). The CDR3 totals 13 residues. V gave up 3 bases and J gave up 2 bases, with 8 bases separating them. DNA for the CDR3: TGTGCCAGCAGTTTGAGGGCACCCTACGAGCAGTACTTC. Translation: CASSLRAPYEQYF.

This sequence joins TRBV19 and TRBJ1-2; TRBD1 aligns across 9 bases. Germline V gene lookup returns CDR1 LNHDA and CDR2 SQIVND (reference sequence). The CDR3 consists of 15 residues. V was pared by 4 bases and J by 4 bases, with 7 bases of the junction left unmatched. The CDR3 coding sequence is TGTGCCAGTAGTACTTCCTACAGGGGGCCCTATGGCTACACCTTC. Translation: CASSTSYRGPYGYTF.

The gene calls are TRBV2 and TRBJ2-2; 7 bases are shared with TRBD1. From germline, CDR1 is SNHLY and CDR2 FYNNEI. The V segment lost 6 bases and the J segment 0 bases; nucleotides outside the gene matches: 4. There are 15 residues in the CDR3. CDR3 loop: CASRRGTANTGELFF. The CDR3 coding sequence is TGTGCCAGCAGAAGGGGGACAGCGAACACCGGGGAGCTGTTTTTT. Full variable domain (outside the CDR3, taken from reference TRBV2 and TRBJ2-2): EPEVTQTPSHQVTQMGQEVILRCVPISNHLYFYWYRQILGQKVEFLVSFYNNEISEKSEIFDDQFSVERPDGSNFTLKIRSTKLEDSAMYFCASRRGTANTGELFFGEGSRLTVL.